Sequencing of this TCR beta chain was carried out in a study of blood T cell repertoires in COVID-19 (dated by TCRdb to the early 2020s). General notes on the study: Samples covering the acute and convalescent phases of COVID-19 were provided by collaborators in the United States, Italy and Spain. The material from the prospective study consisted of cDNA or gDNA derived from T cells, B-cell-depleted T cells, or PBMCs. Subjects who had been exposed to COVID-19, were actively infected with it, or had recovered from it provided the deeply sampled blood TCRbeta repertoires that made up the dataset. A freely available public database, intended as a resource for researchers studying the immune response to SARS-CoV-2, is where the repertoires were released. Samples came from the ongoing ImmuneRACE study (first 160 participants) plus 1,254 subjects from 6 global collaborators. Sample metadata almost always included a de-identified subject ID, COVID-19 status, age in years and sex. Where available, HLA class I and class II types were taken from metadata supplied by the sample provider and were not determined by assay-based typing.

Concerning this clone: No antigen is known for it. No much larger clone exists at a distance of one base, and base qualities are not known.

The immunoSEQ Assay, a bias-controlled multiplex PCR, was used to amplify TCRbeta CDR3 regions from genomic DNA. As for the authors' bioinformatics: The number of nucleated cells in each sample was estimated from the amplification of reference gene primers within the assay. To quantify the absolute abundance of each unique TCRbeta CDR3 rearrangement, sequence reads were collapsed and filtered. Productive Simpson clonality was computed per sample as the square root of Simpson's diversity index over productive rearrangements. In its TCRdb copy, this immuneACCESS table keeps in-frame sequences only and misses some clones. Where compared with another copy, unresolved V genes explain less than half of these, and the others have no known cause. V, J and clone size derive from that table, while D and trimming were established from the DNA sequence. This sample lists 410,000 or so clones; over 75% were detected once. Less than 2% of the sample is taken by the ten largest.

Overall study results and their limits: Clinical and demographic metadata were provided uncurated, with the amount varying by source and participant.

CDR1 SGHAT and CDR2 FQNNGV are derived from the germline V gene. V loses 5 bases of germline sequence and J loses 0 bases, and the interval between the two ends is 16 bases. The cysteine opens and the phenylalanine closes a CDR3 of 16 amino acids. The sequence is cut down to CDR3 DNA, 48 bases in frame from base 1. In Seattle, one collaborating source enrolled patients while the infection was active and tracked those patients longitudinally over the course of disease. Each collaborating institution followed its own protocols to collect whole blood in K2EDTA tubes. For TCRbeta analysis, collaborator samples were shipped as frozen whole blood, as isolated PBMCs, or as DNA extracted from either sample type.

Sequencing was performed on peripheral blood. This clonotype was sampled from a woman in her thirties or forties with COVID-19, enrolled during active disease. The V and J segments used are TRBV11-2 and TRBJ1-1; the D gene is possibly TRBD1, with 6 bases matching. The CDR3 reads CASSPLGGAVNTEAFF. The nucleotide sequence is TGTGCCAGCAGCCCATTAGGGGGGGCCGTGAACACTGAAGCTTTCTTT.